This paragraph covers one T cell receptor beta chain sequence. The CDR3 is made up of 14 amino acids. The V end lost 7 bases, the J end lost 5 bases, and 17 bases lay between the germline ends. Germline V CDR1 and CDR2: SEHNR, FQNEAQ (reference sequence). This record comes from a study of T cells in Graves' hyperthyroidism and ophthalmopathy. At the level of the study: Peripheral blood draws took place at initial diagnosis, ahead of any treatment.

About 10 ml fresh peripheral blood yielded the PBMCs. TCR beta CDR3 sequences were amplified from RNA transcripts. Primed by the HTBI set, a first-round RT-PCR was run on the TCR CDR3. TCRdb re-called the multiplex PCR reads through MiXCR, storing one row per CDR3 protein. Of tens of thousands of distinct CDR3 sequences in the sample, about 53% were seen once. This TCR was recovered from a woman in her forties with Graves' ophthalmopathy. The chain recombines TRBV7-9 with TRBJ2-5; D is possibly TRBD1 or TRBD2 (6 bases each). Sequencing was done on a sample of blood. The CDR3 DNA reads as TGTGCCAGCACCACGAGGGGGGCTGGGGAGACCCAGTACTTC. This codes for CASTTRGAGETQYF.